Below are 21 T cell receptor beta chains sequenced from a single sample in a study of cytomegalovirus exposure and HLA in healthy donors. Primers included in the PCR were 60 Vbeta and 13 Jbeta primers. Produced via immunoSEQ multiplex PCR; TCRdb's table is partial and in-frame only. The ten top clones account for 2.1%, within a sample of under 200,000 clones. The sequenced material came from PBMCs. These receptors originate from a man between 25 and 39 years old in good health and CMV-seronegative.

The chain employs TRBV7-6 and TRBJ2-5; D unclear. This CDR3 is built from 12 residues. Germline CDR1 and CDR2: SGHVS and FNYEAQ. V was clipped by 5 bases and J by 4 bases, with 8 bases between them. CDR3 sequence reads: CASSQIPETQYF. CDR3 nucleotides: TGTGCCAGCAGCCAAATCCCAGAGACCCAGTACTTC.

The chain links TRBV7-9 to TRBJ2-2, with TRBD2 as a possible D gene (5 bases). Germline values: CDR1 SEHNR, CDR2 FQNEAQ (reference sequence). With 0 bases removed from V and 3 bases from J, the gap between germline ends came to 8 bases. The CDR3 runs to 15 residues. CDR3 DNA sequence: TGTGCCAGCAGCTTAGCGGGAGCCCACACCGGGGAGCTGTTTTTT. Amino acid sequence: CASSLAGAHTGELFF.

About this clone itself: The same CDR3 also results from other DNA sequences found in this sample. V is TRBV9 and J is TRBJ1-1; D gene ambiguous. The ends were cut back, 2 bases at V and 5 bases at J, with 10 bases in the middle. The CDR3 is 13 amino acids. Germline V CDR1 and CDR2: SGDLS, YYNGEE. DNA of the CDR3: TGTGCCAGCAGCGTGGAGGGTGGGACTGAAGCTTTCTTT. Translating it yields CASSVEGGTEAFF.

The V and J genes are TRBV11-2 and TRBJ1-2, with TRBD1 matching 8 bases. Germline V gene data show CDR1 as SGHAT and CDR2 as FQNNGV. The CDR3 has 14 residues. Unmatched junction bases numbered 6, after V lost 5 bases and J lost 4 bases. The CDR3 DNA follows: TGTGCCAGCAGCCGTGCAGGGGGCCTCTATGGCTACACCTTC. This gives the protein CASSRAGGLYGYTF.

This chain connects TRBV28 to TRBJ2-6; D gene ambiguous. With 8 bases removed from V and 0 bases from J, the gap between germline ends came to 11 bases. CDR1 MDHEN and CDR2 SYDVKM come from the germline V gene. This CDR3 is built from 15 residues. The CDR3 reads CASAEHTSGANVLTF. CDR3 DNA: TGTGCCAGCGCCGAACATACCTCTGGGGCCAACGTCCTGACTTTC.

This chain joins TRBV10-3 and TRBJ1-5; the match to TRBD1 covers 7 bases. Germline V CDR1 and CDR2: ENHRY, SYGVKD. The CDR3 has 16 residues. J lost 1 base, V lost 2 bases, and 5 bases had no gene match. The CDR3 nucleotides are TGTGCCATCAGTGAGAGAACAGGGGTAAGCAATCAGCCCCAGCATTTT. It specifies CAISERTGVSNQPQHF.

CDR3 amino acids: CASSPTSGNTGELFF. The CDR3 DNA reads as TGCGCCAGCAGCCCTACTAGCGGGAACACCGGGGAGCTGTTTTTT. The chain carries TRBV4-1 and TRBJ2-2; TRBD2 aligns across 8 bases. With V trimmed by 4 bases and J by 1 base, 2 bases remained unmatched. Germline values: CDR1 MGHRA, CDR2 YSYEKL. The CDR3 has 15 amino acids.

This chain connects TRBV28 to TRBJ2-7, with 7 bases that match TRBD1. Trimming removed 5 bases from V and 5 bases from J; junction bases left unmatched: 6. The germline CDR1 and CDR2 sequences are MDHEN and SYDVKM. This CDR3 comprises 13 residues. This CDR3 reads CASSRGTENEQYF. CDR3 sequence (DNA): TGTGCCAGCAGTAGGGGGACAGAGAACGAGCAGTACTTC.

V is TRBV6-4 and J is TRBJ1-2, with a possible D match to TRBD1 (5 bases). The ends were cut back, 0 bases at V and 10 bases at J, with 18 bases in the middle. There are 15 residues in the CDR3. Germline V CDR1 and CDR2: MRHNA, SNTAGT. For the CDR3, the DNA is TGTGCCAGCAGTGACTCAATTCAGGGTACCCATGACTACACCTTC. Amino acids: CASSDSIQGTHDYTF.

The chain couples TRBV7-2 to TRBJ1-2, with D possibly TRBD1 on 6 matching bases. V lost 5 bases and J lost 6, with 13 bases in between. This CDR3 has 13 amino acids. From germline, CDR1 is SGHTA and CDR2 FQGNSA. The CDR3 bases are TGTGCCAGCAGCCCACGGACAGTTCATGGCTACACCTTC. This gives the protein CASSPRTVHGYTF.

The V call is TRBV27, the J call TRBJ2-6, with D unresolved. This CDR3 region has 15 residues. Trimming pared 3 bases from V and 0 bases from J, leaving 6 bases between. Germline lookup yields CDR1 MNHEY and CDR2 SMNVEV (reference sequence). Written as DNA, the CDR3 is TGTGCCAGCAGTTTGCGTGTCTCTGGGGCCAACGTCCTGACTTTC. Translation gives CASSLRVSGANVLTF.

The chain carries TRBV7-9 and TRBJ1-2, with TRBD1 as a possible D gene (6 bases). Germline V lookup: CDR1 SEHNR, CDR2 FQNEAQ (reference sequence). The V gene lost 5 bases and the J gene lost 8 bases, with 21 bases spanning the gap. This CDR3 has 15 amino acids. CDR3 DNA: TGTGCCAGCAGCCGCTCGCAGGGGACCCTCCTAGGCTACACCTTC. It translates to CASSRSQGTLLGYTF.

The genes are TRBV28 and TRBJ1-2; D gene ambiguous. The germline V and J ends were trimmed by 5 bases and 6 bases, with 16 bases remaining between them. The germline CDR1 and CDR2 sequences are MDHEN and SYDVKM. This CDR3 is built from 14 residues. CDR3 sequence (DNA): TGTGCCAGCAGTGCTCTAGGAGGGTGGGATGGCTACACCTTC. Amino acids: CASSALGGWDGYTF.

The chain is built from TRBV7-9 and TRBJ2-1; TRBD1 matches 10 bases. The germline gives CDR1 SEHNR, CDR2 FQNEAQ (reference sequence). The CDR3 spans 17 residues. V lost 5 bases to trimming and J lost 2 bases; unmatched junction nucleotides: 9. CDR3 amino acids: CASSTPRDRGPYNEQFF. CDR3 sequence (DNA): TGTGCCAGCAGCACTCCCCGGGACAGGGGCCCCTACAATGAGCAGTTCTTC.

CDR3 region: CASSPGTSGRSEQFF. CDR3 sequence (DNA): TGTGCCAGCAGCCCTGGGACTAGCGGGAGAAGTGAGCAGTTCTTC. This chain connects TRBV27 to TRBJ2-1, with 14 bases aligning to TRBD2. Germline trimming cut 6 bases from V and 9 bases from J; bases unmatched to any gene: 7. Germline CDR1 and CDR2: MNHEY and SMNVEV (reference sequence). The CDR3 sequence is 15 residues long.

The J gene is TRBJ1-1, the V gene TRBV19, with 10 bases aligning to TRBD1. The germline CDR1 and CDR2 sequences are LNHDA and SQIVND (reference sequence). Losses at the gene ends were 5 bases for V and 3 bases for J; bases not matched to a gene: 6. The CDR3 is 15 residues long. The CDR3 DNA is TGTGCCAGTAGTCCATGGGGACAGGGGCACACTGAAGCTTTCTTT. It is translated as CASSPWGQGHTEAFF.

Of note for this clone: An end of the junction does not agree with germline; a read error may underlie this. This chain uses TRBV10-2 with TRBJ2-5; D perhaps matches TRBD2 (7 bases). The CDR3 length is 17 residues. CDR1 is WSHSY, CDR2 SAAADI, per germline. The CDR3, as DNA: TGCGCCGGCAGGGGATGGGGGGAGGGCCGAAACGGGGAGACCCAGTACTTC. It yields the protein CAGRGWGEGRNGETQYF.

The rearrangement uses TRBV29-1 and TRBJ2-1, with TRBD2 matching 10 bases. Looked up from germline, CDR1 is SQVTM and CDR2 is ANQGSEA. The V and J ends lost 8 bases and 5 bases, in that order; junction bases with no gene match: 18. The CDR3 consists of 17 residues. The CDR3 bases are TGCAGCACTCGGGGCATTCAGCGGGAGGGTTGGAACAATGAGCAGTTCTTC. This encodes CSTRGIQREGWNNEQFF.

The CDR3 coding sequence is TGTGCCAGCAGTTCCCAGGGTCTAGTTCAGCCCCAGCATTTT. Protein product: CASSSQGLVQPQHF. The chain combines TRBV27 with TRBJ1-5, with a weak D call TRBD1 (5 bases). CDR1 is MNHEY and CDR2 is SMNVEV in the germline V gene (reference sequence). Trimming took off 4 bases at V and 6 bases at J, with 13 bases between the two ends. This CDR3 region has 14 residues.

The V gene is TRBV7-7, the J gene TRBJ2-2; 9 nucleotides match TRBD2. The length of the CDR3 is 15 residues. Germline CDR1 and CDR2: SSHAT and FNYEAQ (reference sequence). The V and J ends lost 3 bases and 5 bases, in that order; junction bases with no gene match: 4. CDR3 protein: CASSFGLAGTGELFF. The CDR3 DNA is TGTGCCAGCAGCTTTGGCCTAGCGGGGACCGGGGAGCTGTTTTTT. The whole variable domain, remainder taken from reference TRBV7-7 and TRBJ2-2, is GAGVSQSPRYKVTKRGQDVTLRCDPISSHATLYWYQQALGQGPEFLTYFNYEAQPDKSGLPSDRFSAERPEGSISTLTIQRTEQRDSAMYRCASSFGLAGTGELFFGEGSRLTVL.

V gene TRBV11-3 combines with J gene TRBJ1-1, with 11 nucleotides matching TRBD1. Germline CDR1 and CDR2: SGHNT and YENEEA. The CDR3 covers 14 residues. The V and J ends lost 5 bases and 7 bases, in that order; junction bases with no gene match: 6. The CDR3: CASSADRGRGEAFF. Here the CDR3 DNA reads TGTGCCAGCAGCGCGGACAGGGGGCGCGGTGAAGCTTTCTTT.